This T cell receptor (beta chain) comes out of a study of blood T cell repertoires in COVID-19. Background on the study: Material from acute and convalescent COVID-19 was sourced from the United States, Italy and Spain. T cells, B-cell-depleted T cells, or PBMCs provided the cDNA or gDNA that served as material.

Concerning this clone itself: Germline and junction disagree at one end, which may indicate a read error.

Germline V CDR1 and CDR2: SSHAT, FNYEAQ (reference sequence). CDR3 size: 16 residues. Authors' processing steps: Amplifying reference gene primers gave estimates of nucleated cell counts. Method: immunoSEQ multiplex PCR; TCRdb's copy keeps in-frame clones and lacks some. For V, J and clone size, that table is used; D and trimming come from the DNA. Of roughly 300,000 clones listed, 80% to 90% are singletons. The chain uses TRBV7-7 and TRBJ1-3; tentatively, D is TRBD1 (5 bases). The receptor comes from a woman in her thirties or forties who had recovered from COVID-19. Sequencing used peripheral blood. CDR3 DNA sequence: TGTGCTAGCAGCTTAATCTTAGACAGCTCTGGAAACACCATATATTTT. It yields the protein CASSLILDSSGNTIYF.